This paragraph covers one TCR beta chain sequence. Which antigen it targets is not known. Base qualities are not at hand, and no much larger clone is one base apart. This sample stems from a study of blood T cell repertoires in COVID-19 (dated by TCRdb to about 2020). Regarding the complete study: The collaborator samples originated in the United States, Italy and Spain and spanned the acute and convalescent phases of COVID-19. The prospective study material was composed of cDNA or gDNA derived from T cells, B-cell-depleted T cells, or PBMCs. Deeply sampled blood TCRbeta repertoires from subjects exposed to, actively infected with, or recovered from COVID-19 were included in the dataset. A freely available public database, intended as a resource for researchers studying the immune response to SARS-CoV-2, is where the repertoires were released. The samples were drawn from the first 160 participants of the ongoing ImmuneRACE study and from 950 to 1,500 subjects provided by 6 global collaborators. Nearly every sample came with metadata listing a de-identified subject ID, COVID-19 status, age in years and sex. HLA class I and class II types, where available, came from metadata supplied by the sample provider rather than from assay-based typing. Broader findings and caveats from the paper: How much clinical and demographic metadata was included differed by source and by participant, and the metadata was provided uncurated.

Compared with germline, V lacks 0 bases and J lacks 7 bases; bases without a gene match: 14. The CDR3, from cysteine to phenylalanine, totals 18 residues. Only CDR3 DNA remains: 54 bases, in frame from the first base. The germline V gene yields SGHTA for CDR1 and FQGTGA for CDR2. In the prospective study, participants were roughly 18 to 95 years old, resided in around 25 geographic areas of the United States, and were enrolled through a virtual design. In the prospective study, participants were assigned to cohorts based on the clinical history participants reported in a screening survey and a study questionnaire. Recovered participants in ImmuneRACE Cohort 3 were defined as having two consecutive negative NP/OP PCR tests, clearance from a healthcare professional, or resolution of symptoms. In the prospective study, mobile phlebotomists collected whole blood, serum and a nasopharyngeal or oropharyngeal swab from each participant. Participants in the prospective study had the option to provide additional blood draws and questionnaires over a roughly two-month period. Before DNA extraction, prospective study blood samples were shipped either frozen or at room temperature.

The immunoSEQ Assay, a bias-controlled multiplex PCR, was used to amplify TCRbeta CDR3 regions from genomic DNA. The published analysis was carried out like this. The number of nucleated cells in each sample was estimated by amplification of reference gene primers within the assay. To quantify the absolute abundance of each unique TCRbeta CDR3 rearrangement, sequence reads were collapsed and filtered. Productive Simpson clonality was computed per sample as the square root of Simpson's diversity index over productive rearrangements. TCRdb provides this immuneACCESS table in a form limited to in-frame rearrangements. Some clones are lacking; in checked studies, under half of them reflect an unresolved V gene, and why the rest are absent is not known. The V and J calls and the clone size are those of that table, but D and trimming were determined from the DNA. The sample profile shows over 350,000 clones; approximately 90% of them were found once. The ten largest make up less than 1.5% of the sample.

Sequenced sample: PBMCs or T cells enriched from blood (not recorded which). The sequence links TRBV7-3 to TRBJ1-5; a stretch of 8 junction bases matches TRBD1. The receptor was derived from a woman under 30 who had recovered from COVID-19. In nucleotides, the sequence is TGTGCCAGCAGCTTAACCTCTAGGGCGGGACAGGATCGCCAGCCCCAGCATTTT. Translated, it reads CASSLTSRAGQDRQPQHF. The full variable domain, with segments outside the CDR3 supplied by the reference TRBV7-3 and TRBJ1-5 proteins, appears as GAGVSQTPSNKVTEKGKYVELRCDPISGHTALYWYRQSLGQGPEFLIYFQGTGAADDSGLPNDRFFAVRPEGSVSTLKIQRTERGDSAVYLCASSLTSRAGQDRQPQHFGDGTRLSIL.